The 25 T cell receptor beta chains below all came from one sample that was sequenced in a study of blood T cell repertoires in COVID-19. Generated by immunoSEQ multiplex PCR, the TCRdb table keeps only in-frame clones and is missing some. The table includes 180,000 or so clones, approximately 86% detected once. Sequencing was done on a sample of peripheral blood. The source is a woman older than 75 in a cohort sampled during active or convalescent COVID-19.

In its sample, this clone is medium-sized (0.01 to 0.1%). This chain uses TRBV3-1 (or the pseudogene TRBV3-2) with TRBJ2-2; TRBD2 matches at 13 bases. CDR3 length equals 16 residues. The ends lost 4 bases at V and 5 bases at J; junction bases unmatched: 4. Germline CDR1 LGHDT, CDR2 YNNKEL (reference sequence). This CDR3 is CASSRGTSGKTGELFF. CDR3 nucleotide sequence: TGTGCCAGCAGCCGAGGGACTAGCGGGAAGACCGGGGAGCTGTTTTTT.

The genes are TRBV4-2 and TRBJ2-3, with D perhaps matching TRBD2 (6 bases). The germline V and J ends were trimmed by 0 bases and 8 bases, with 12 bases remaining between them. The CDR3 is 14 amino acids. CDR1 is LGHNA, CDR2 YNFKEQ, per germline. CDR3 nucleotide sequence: TGTGCCAGCAGCCAAGATGGGTGGAGGGGTACGCAGTATTTT. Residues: CASSQDGWRGTQYF.

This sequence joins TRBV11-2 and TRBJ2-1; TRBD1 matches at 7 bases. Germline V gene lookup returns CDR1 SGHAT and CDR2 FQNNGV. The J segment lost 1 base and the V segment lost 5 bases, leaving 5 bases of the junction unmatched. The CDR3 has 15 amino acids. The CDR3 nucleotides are TGTGCCAGCAGCGTCGGGACAGCATCCTACAATGAGCAGTTCTTC. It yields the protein CASSVGTASYNEQFF.

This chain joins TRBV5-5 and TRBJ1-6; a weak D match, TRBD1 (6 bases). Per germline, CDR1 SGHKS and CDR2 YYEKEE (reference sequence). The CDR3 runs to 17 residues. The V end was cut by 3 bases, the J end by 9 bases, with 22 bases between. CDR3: CASSSGGGLHPSSPLHF. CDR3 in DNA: TGTGCCAGCAGCTCCGGGGGGGGGCTCCACCCCAGTTCACCCCTCCACTTT.

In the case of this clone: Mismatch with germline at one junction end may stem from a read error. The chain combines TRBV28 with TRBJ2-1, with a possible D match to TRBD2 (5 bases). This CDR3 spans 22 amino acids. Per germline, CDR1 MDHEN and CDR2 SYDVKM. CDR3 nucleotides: TGTGTCAGCAGTTTATTTTTTTCCCGGGGTGCCAAGAGACAACACCACTACAATGAGCAGTTCTTC. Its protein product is CVSSLFFSRGAKRQHHYNEQFF.

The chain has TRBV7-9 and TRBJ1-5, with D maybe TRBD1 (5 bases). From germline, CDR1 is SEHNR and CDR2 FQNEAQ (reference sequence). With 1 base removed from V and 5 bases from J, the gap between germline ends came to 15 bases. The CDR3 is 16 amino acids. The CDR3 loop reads CASSLVAQGVYQPQHF. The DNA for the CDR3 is TGTGCCAGCAGCTTAGTAGCTCAGGGTGTTTATCAGCCCCAGCATTTT.

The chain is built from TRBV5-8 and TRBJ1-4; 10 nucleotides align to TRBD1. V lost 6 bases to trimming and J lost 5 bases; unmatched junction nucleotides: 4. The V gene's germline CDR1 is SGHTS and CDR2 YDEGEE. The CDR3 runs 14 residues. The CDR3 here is CASTRTGGNEKLFF. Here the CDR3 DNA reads TGTGCCAGCACTAGGACAGGGGGAAATGAAAAACTGTTTTTT.

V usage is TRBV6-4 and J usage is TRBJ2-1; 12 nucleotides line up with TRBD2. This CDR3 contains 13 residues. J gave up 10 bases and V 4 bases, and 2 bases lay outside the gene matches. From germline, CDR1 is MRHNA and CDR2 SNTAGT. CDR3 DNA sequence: TGTGCCAGCAGTGGGGGGACTAGCGGGGAGCAGTTCTTC. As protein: CASSGGTSGEQFF.

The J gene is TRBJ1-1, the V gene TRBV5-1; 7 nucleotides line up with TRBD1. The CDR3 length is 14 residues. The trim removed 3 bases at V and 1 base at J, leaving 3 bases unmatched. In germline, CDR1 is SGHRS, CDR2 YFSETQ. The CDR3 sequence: CASSWGQTNTEAFF. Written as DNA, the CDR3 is TGCGCCAGCAGCTGGGGACAGACGAACACTGAAGCTTTCTTT.

The CDR3 protein is CASRPGAERVAKNEQYF. The CDR3 nucleotides are TGTGCAAGTCGCCCGGGAGCCGAGAGGGTTGCGAAAAACGAGCAGTACTTC. The rearrangement joins TRBV12-2 to TRBJ2-7; TRBD2, the table's D call, lacks a check against the DNA. TRBV12-2 is termed a pseudogene. The CDR3 length is 17 residues.

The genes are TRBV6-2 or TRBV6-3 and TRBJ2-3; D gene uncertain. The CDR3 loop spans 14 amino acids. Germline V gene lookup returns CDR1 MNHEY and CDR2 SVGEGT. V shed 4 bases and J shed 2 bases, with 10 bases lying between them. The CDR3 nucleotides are TGTGCCAGCAGTTCCCCCCCCTCCACAGATACGCAGTATTTT. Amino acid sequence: CASSSPPSTDTQYF.

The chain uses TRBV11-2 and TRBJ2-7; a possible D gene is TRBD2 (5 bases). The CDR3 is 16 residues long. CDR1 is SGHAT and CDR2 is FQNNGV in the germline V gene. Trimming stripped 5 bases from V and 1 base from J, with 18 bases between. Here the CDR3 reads CASSPVRGTRSYEQYF. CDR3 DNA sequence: TGTGCCAGCAGCCCGGTCCGGGGAACTAGGTCCTACGAGCAGTACTTC.

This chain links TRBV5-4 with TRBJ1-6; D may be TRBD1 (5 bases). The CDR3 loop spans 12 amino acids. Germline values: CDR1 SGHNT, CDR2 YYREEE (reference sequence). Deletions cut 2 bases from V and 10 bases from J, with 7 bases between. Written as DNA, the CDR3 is TGTGCCAGCAGCTTTGGACACTCACCCCTCCACTTT. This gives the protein CASSFGHSPLHF.

This chain's CDR3 is CASSLGALPYYEQYV. DNA for the CDR3: TGCGCCAGCAGCCTTGGGGCACTTCCTTACTACGAGCAGTACGTC. V usage is TRBV4-1 and J usage is TRBJ2-7, with D perhaps TRBD1 (5 bases). Germline loops: CDR1 MGHRA, CDR2 YSYEKL. With 4 bases removed from V and 3 bases from J, the gap between germline ends came to 16 bases. The CDR3 length is 15 residues.

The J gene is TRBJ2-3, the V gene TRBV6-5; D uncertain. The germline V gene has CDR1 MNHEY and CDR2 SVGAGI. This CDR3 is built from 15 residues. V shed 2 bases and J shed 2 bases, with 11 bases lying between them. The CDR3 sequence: CASSYRQAHTDTQYF. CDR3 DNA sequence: TGTGCCAGCAGTTACCGGCAGGCCCACACAGATACGCAGTATTTT.

The CDR3 reads CASASSGPTVGELFF. The CDR3 nucleotides are TGTGCTAGTGCTTCTAGCGGGCCCACCGTCGGGGAGCTGTTTTTT. The chain couples TRBV12-5 to TRBJ2-2; TRBD2 matches 8 bases. The germline V gene has CDR1 LGHNT and CDR2 FRNRAP. The CDR3 has 15 residues. V shed 7 bases, J shed 7 bases, and the junction held 11 bases outside the gene matches.

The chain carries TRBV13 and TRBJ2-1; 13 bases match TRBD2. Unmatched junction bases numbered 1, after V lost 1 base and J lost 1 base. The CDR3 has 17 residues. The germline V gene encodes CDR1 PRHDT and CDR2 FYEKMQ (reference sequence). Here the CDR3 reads CASSLELAGGSYNEQFF. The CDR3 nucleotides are TGTGCCAGCAGCTTAGAACTAGCGGGGGGGTCCTACAATGAGCAGTTCTTC.

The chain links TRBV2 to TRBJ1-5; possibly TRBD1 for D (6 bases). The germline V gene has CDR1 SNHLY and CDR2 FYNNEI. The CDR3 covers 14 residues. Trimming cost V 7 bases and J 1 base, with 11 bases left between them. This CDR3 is CASTQGNSNQPQHF. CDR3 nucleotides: TGTGCCAGCACACAGGGAAACAGCAATCAGCCCCAGCATTTT.

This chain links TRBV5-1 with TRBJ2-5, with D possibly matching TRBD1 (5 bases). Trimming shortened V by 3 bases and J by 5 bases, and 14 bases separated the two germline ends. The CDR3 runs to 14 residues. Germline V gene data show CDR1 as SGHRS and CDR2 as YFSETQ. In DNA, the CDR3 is TGCGCCAGCAGCTATGACAGTCTAGGGGAGACCCAGTACTTC. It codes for CASSYDSLGETQYF.

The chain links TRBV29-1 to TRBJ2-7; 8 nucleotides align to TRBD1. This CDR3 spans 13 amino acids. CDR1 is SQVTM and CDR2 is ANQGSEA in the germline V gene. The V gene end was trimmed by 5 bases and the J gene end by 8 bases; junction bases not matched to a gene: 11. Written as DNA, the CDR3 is TGCAGCGTTCTTCACCGGGACAGGTCACAGCAGTACTTC. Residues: CSVLHRDRSQQYF.

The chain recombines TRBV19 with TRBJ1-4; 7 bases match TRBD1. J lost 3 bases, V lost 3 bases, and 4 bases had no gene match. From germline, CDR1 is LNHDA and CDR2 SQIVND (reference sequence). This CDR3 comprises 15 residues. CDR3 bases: TGTGCCAGTAGTATGGGGGGACAGCCTAATGAAAAACTGTTTTTT. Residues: CASSMGGQPNEKLFF.

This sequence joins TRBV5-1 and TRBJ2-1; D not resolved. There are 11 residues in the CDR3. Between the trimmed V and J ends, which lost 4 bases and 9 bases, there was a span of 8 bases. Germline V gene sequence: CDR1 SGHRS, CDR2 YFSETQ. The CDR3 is CASSVDTEQFF. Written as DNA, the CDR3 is TGCGCCAGCAGCGTCGACACTGAGCAGTTCTTC.

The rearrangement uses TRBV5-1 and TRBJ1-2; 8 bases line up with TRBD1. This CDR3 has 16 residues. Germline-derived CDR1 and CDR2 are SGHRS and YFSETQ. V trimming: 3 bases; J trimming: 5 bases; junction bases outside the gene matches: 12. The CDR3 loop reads CASSSSPPTGEYGYTF. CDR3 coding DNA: TGCGCCAGCAGCTCCTCTCCACCGACAGGGGAATATGGCTACACCTTC.

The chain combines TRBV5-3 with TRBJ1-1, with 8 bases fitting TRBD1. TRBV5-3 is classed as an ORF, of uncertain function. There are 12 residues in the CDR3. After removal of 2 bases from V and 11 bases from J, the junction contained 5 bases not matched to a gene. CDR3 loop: CARSFWTGTAFF. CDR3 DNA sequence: TGTGCCAGAAGCTTTTGGACAGGGACCGCTTTCTTT.

The CDR3 reads CASSSLAAGLNQPQHF. The CDR3 nucleotides are TGTGCCAGCAGCTCCTTAGCGGCAGGGCTCAATCAGCCCCAGCATTTT. The rearrangement joins TRBV11-2 to TRBJ1-5, with D perhaps matching TRBD1 (5 bases). CDR3 length equals 16 residues. The germline V and J ends were trimmed by 4 bases and 3 bases, with 16 bases remaining between them. Germline V gene data show CDR1 as SGHAT and CDR2 as FQNNGV. The whole variable domain, filled in from reference TRBV11-2 and TRBJ1-5, reads EAGVAQSPRYKIIEKRQSVAFWCNPISGHATLYWYQQILGQGPKLLIQFQNNGVVDDSQLPKDRFSAERLKGVDSTLKIQPAKLEDSAVYLCASSSLAAGLNQPQHFGDGTRLSIL.